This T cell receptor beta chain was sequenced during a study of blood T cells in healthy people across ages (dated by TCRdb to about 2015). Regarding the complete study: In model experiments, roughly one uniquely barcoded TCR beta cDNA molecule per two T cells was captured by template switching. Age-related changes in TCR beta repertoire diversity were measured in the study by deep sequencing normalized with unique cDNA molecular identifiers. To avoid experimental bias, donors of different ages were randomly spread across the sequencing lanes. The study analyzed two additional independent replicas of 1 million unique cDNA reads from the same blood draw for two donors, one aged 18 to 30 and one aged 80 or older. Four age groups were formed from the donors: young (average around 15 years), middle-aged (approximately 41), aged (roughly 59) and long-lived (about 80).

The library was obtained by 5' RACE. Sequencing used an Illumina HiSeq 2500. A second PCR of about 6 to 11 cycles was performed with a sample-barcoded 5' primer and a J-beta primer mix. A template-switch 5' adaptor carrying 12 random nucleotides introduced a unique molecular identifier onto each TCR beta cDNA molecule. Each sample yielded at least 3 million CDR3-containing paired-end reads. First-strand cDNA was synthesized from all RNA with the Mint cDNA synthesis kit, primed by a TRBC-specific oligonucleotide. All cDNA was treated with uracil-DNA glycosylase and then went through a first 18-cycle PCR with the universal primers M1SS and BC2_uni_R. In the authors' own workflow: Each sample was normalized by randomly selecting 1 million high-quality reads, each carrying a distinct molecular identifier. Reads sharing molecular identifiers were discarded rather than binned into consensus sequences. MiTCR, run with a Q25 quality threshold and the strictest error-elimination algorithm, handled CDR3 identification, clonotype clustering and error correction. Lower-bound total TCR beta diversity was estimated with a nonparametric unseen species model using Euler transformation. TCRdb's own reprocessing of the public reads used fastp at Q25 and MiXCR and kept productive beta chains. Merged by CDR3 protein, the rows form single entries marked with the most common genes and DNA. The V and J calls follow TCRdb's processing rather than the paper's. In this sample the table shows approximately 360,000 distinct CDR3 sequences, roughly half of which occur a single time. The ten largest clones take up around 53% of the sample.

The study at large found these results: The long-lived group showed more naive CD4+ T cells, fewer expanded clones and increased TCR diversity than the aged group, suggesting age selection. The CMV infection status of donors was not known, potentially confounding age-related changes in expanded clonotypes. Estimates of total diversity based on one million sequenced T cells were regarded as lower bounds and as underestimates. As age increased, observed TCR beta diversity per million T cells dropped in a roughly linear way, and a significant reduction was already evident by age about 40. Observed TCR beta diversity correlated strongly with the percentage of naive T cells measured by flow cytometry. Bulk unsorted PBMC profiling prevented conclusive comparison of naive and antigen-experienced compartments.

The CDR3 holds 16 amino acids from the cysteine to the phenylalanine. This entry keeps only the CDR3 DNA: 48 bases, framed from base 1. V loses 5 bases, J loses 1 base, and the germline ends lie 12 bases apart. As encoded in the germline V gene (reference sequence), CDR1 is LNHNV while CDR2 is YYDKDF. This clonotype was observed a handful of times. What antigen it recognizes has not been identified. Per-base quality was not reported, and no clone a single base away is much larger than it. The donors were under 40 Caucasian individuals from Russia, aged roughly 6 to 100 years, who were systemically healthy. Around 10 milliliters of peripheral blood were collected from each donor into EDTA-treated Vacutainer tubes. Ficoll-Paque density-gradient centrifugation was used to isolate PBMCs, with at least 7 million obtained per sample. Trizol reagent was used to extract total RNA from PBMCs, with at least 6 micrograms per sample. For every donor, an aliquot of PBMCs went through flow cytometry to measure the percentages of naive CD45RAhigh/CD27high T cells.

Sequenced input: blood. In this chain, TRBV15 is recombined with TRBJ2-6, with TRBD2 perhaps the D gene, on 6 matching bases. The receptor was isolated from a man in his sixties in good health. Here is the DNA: TGTGCCACCAGCGGGAGGCGAATTTCTGGGGCCAACGTCCTGACTTTC. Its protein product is CATSGRRISGANVLTF.